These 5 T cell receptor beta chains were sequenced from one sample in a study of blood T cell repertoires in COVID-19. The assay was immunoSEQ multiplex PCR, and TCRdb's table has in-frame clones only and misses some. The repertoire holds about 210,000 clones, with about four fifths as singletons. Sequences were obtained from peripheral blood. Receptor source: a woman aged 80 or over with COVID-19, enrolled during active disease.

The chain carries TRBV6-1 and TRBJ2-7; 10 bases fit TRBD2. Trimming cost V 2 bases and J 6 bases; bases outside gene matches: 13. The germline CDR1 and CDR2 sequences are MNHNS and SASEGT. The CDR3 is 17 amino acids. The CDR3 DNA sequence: TGTGCCAGCAGTGAAAATTTTGGAAGCGGGGGGGCCCGCGAGCAGTACTTC. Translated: CASSENFGSGGAREQYF.

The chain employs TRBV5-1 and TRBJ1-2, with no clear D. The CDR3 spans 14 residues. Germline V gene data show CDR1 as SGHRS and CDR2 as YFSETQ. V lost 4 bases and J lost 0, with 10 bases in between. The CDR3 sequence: CASSPGLSNYGYTF. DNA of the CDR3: TGCGCCAGCAGCCCGGGGTTGTCTAACTATGGCTACACCTTC.

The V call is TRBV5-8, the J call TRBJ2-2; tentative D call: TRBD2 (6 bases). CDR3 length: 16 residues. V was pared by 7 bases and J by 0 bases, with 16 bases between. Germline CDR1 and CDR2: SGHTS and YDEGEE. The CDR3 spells CASAAGPSTNTGELFF. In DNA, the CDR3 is TGTGCCAGCGCTGCGGGGCCATCCACGAACACCGGGGAGCTGTTTTTT.

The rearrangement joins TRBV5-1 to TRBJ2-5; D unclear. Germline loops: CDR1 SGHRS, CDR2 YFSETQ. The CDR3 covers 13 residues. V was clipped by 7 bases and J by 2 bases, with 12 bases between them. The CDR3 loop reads CASRQQLQETQYF. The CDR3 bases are TGCGCCAGCCGCCAACAGCTTCAAGAGACCCAGTACTTC.

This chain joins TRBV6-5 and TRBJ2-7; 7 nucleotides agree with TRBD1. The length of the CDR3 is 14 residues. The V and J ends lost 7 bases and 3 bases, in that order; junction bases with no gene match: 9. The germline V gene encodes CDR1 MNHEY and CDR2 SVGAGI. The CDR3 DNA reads TGTGCCAGCACCTCGACAGGGAACCGCTACGAGCAGTACTTC. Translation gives CASTSTGNRYEQYF.